Shown below are 17 T cell receptor beta chains from a single sample sequenced in a study of blood T cell repertoires in COVID-19. Assay used: immunoSEQ multiplex PCR; TCRdb lists only in-frame clones, some missing. The sample has 250,000 or so clones, about 85% seen once. Specimen: PBMCs or T cells enriched from blood (not recorded which). Source of these receptors: a woman aged 50 to 60 who had been exposed to COVID-19.

The chain carries TRBV2 and TRBJ1-5; the D gene is possibly TRBD1 (6 bases). Trimming stripped 5 bases from V and 2 bases from J, with 13 bases between. Germline CDR1 and CDR2: SNHLY and FYNNEI. The CDR3 totals 15 residues. The CDR3 spells CASSLQGLGNQPQHF. CDR3 bases: TGTGCCAGCAGTTTGCAGGGGTTGGGCAATCAGCCCCAGCATTTT.

This clone was recorded a few times. The CDR3 loop reads CASLVRTGGNYGYTF. The CDR3, as DNA: TGTGCCAGCTTAGTTAGGACAGGGGGGAACTATGGCTACACCTTC. The chain links TRBV7-7 to TRBJ1-2, with TRBD1 matching 10 bases. This CDR3 contains 15 residues. The V segment lost 8 bases and the J segment 2 bases; nucleotides outside the gene matches: 8. Looked up from germline, CDR1 is SSHAT and CDR2 is FNYEAQ (reference sequence).

This sequence joins TRBV19 and TRBJ2-3; 13 nucleotides agree with TRBD2. The CDR3 is 15 amino acids. Germline CDR1 and CDR2: LNHDA and SQIVND (reference sequence). Losses at the gene ends were 5 bases for V and 4 bases for J; bases not matched to a gene: 3. The CDR3, as DNA: TGTGCCAGTAGTCGACTAGCGGGGGGAGCAGATACGCAGTATTTT. It codes for CASSRLAGGADTQYF.

The chain employs TRBV7-8 and TRBJ1-3; D remains unclear. The CDR3 length is 15 residues. Germline V gene data show CDR1 as SGHVS and CDR2 as FQNEAQ. Trimming removed 5 bases from V and 0 bases from J, with 11 bases in between. The CDR3 bases are TGTGCCAGCAGCCCAACCCCGGGCTCTGGAAACACCATATATTTT. Translated, it gives CASSPTPGSGNTIYF.

The chain joins TRBV9 to TRBJ1-4; D is possibly TRBD1 (6 bases). In germline, CDR1 is SGDLS, CDR2 YYNGEE. The V gene lost 7 bases and the J gene lost 7 bases, with 14 bases spanning the gap. This CDR3 is 13 amino acids long. The CDR3 reads CASGDRYFEKLFF. The CDR3 bases are TGTGCCAGCGGTGACAGGTACTTTGAAAAACTGTTTTTT.

V usage is TRBV5-1 and J usage is TRBJ1-2; 12 bases fit TRBD1. Trimming removed 4 bases from V and 8 bases from J; junction bases left unmatched: 6. There are 14 residues in the CDR3. In germline, CDR1 is SGHRS, CDR2 YFSETQ. CDR3 region: CASSRDRGQRGYTF. The CDR3 DNA sequence: TGCGCCAGCAGCCGGGACAGGGGGCAGAGGGGCTACACCTTC.

The genes are TRBV9 and TRBJ2-1, with D tentatively TRBD1 (6 bases). From germline, CDR1 is SGDLS and CDR2 YYNGEE. There are 13 residues in the CDR3. Trimming left V 0 bases short and J 6 bases short, with 7 bases between. The chain's CDR3 is CASSVDRANEQFF. In DNA form, the CDR3 reads TGTGCCAGCAGCGTAGACAGGGCCAATGAGCAGTTCTTC.

This chain uses TRBV15 with TRBJ1-5; no reliable D call. The germline V gene encodes CDR1 LNHNV and CDR2 YYDKDF (reference sequence). The CDR3 runs to 14 residues. The V end lost 1 base, the J end lost 5 bases, and 9 bases lay between the germline ends. CDR3 residues: CATSRGDKDQPQHF. CDR3 sequence (DNA): TGTGCCACCAGCAGAGGCGACAAGGATCAGCCCCAGCATTTT.

The gene calls are TRBV9 and TRBJ1-2, with 10 bases fitting TRBD1. J lost 4 bases, V lost 3 bases, and 6 bases had no gene match. CDR1 and CDR2 from the germline V gene are SGDLS and YYNGEE. The CDR3 runs to 15 residues. The CDR3: CASSARTGGSYGYTF. The CDR3 DNA reads as TGTGCCAGCAGCGCTCGGACAGGGGGGAGCTATGGCTACACCTTC.

This clone was seen a single time. The genes are TRBV6-5 and TRBJ2-7; a weak D match, TRBD2 (6 bases). Trimming pared 7 bases from V and 7 bases from J, leaving 11 bases between. The CDR3 extends over 11 amino acids. Germline V gene data show CDR1 as MNHEY and CDR2 as SVGAGI. The CDR3 coding sequence is TGTGCCAGCACTGGGGGGAGAGAGCAGTACTTC. Its translation is CASTGGREQYF.

The chain links TRBV10-3 to TRBJ1-1, with TRBD1 as a possible D gene (5 bases). CDR1 is ENHRY and CDR2 is SYGVKD in the germline V gene. Trimming stripped 6 bases from V and 3 bases from J, with 20 bases between. The CDR3 runs to 16 residues. CDR3 DNA sequence: TGTGCCATCAGCCGAGGGACCCTAGGAGGGGACACTGAAGCTTTCTTT. Protein sequence: CAISRGTLGGDTEAFF.

This chain joins TRBV5-6 and TRBJ1-6; 9 bases map to TRBD1. The junction had 8 bases not matched to a gene; V was cut back by 4 bases and J by 0 bases. Germline values: CDR1 SGHDT, CDR2 YYEEEE. CDR3 length: 18 residues. The CDR3 bases are TGTGCCAGCAGCCGGACCGGGACAGGGAGCTCCTATAATTCACCCCTCCACTTT. It codes for CASSRTGTGSSYNSPLHF.

The rearrangement uses TRBV19 and TRBJ2-3; 12 bases fit TRBD2. The germline V gene encodes CDR1 LNHDA and CDR2 SQIVND (reference sequence). The CDR3 totals 15 residues. The ends lost 5 bases at V and 6 bases at J; junction bases unmatched: 6. In nucleotides, the CDR3 is TGTGCCAGTAGTGCTCTAGCGGGGGGGGTGGATACGCAGTATTTT. Translated, it gives CASSALAGGVDTQYF.

The chain links TRBV12-3 or TRBV12-4 to TRBJ1-2; no clear D. Trimming removed 5 bases at V and 5 bases at J, with 9 bases between. This CDR3 is built from 12 residues. The CDR3 protein is CASSETLYGYTF. The CDR3 nucleotides are TGTGCCAGCAGTGAGACACTGTATGGCTACACCTTC.

This chain's CDR3 is CASSSGVPMNTEAFF. CDR3 sequence (DNA): TGTGCCAGCAGTTCGGGGGTCCCCATGAACACTGAAGCTTTCTTT. The gene calls are TRBV28 and TRBJ1-1; maybe TRBD1 (5 bases). The V gene's germline CDR1 is MDHEN and CDR2 SYDVKM. This CDR3 has 15 residues. Between the trimmed V and J ends, which lost 4 bases and 0 bases, there was a span of 12 bases.

The rearrangement links TRBV6-6 to TRBJ1-1; the D gene is possibly TRBD1 (6 bases). Germline-derived CDR1 and CDR2 are MNHNY and SVGAGI (reference sequence). The V end lost 2 bases, the J end lost 0 bases, and 10 bases lay between the germline ends. This CDR3 comprises 15 residues. The CDR3 region has the DNA TGTGCCAGCAGTTACGACAGGAAATTGAACACTGAAGCTTTCTTT. Its protein is CASSYDRKLNTEAFF.

The chain links TRBV6-1 to TRBJ1-2; no definite D call. Germline V gene sequence: CDR1 MNHNS, CDR2 SASEGT. This CDR3 is 13 amino acids long. The V end lost 2 bases, the J end lost 3 bases, and 7 bases lay between the germline ends. Here the CDR3 DNA reads TGTGCCAGCAGTGAAAGGAGCCACTATGGCTACACCTTC. It codes for CASSERSHYGYTF.